This T cell receptor (beta chain) is drawn from a study of metastatic and nonmetastatic thyroid tumors. Study-wide background: From malignant and benign thyroid patients, repertoires in blood and in tumor or nodule tissue were compared. Regarding the study as a whole: Reportedly, malignant thyroid tumors had significantly higher TCR beta diversity than benign nodules, in blood and tumor.

The CDR3 sequence is 13 residues long. Germline V CDR1 and CDR2: KGHSH, LQKENI. Trimming removed 4 bases from V and 6 bases from J, with 10 bases in between. Until they underwent thyroid surgery, no patient had received any treatment. This clone was observed at least ten times. Its specificity is not known. Study processing details: CDR3 was compared across clinicopathological groups, and the resulting differences were used to build a distant-metastasis classifier for papillary thyroid cancer. TCRdb re-clonotyped the PCR reads via MiXCR. None of the V and J calls come from the authors' own analysis; TCRdb made them. The sample holds approximately 22,000 clones, 10% to 15% seen once.

The chain has TRBV18 and TRBJ2-1; no clear D gene. What was sequenced was blood. This TCR was sampled from a female donor with papillary thyroid cancer or a benign thyroid nodule (not recorded which). Some clones in this sample may be carry-over from other donors' samples. As DNA, the CDR3 is TGTGCCAGCTCACGAGAAGTTAGCAATGAGCAGTTCTTC. Its translation is CASSREVSNEQFF.